This TCR beta chain is from a study of blood T cell repertoires in COVID-19. This CDR3 spans 13 amino acids. With 5 bases removed from V and 7 bases from J, the gap between germline ends came to 14 bases. The germline gives CDR1 SGHTA, CDR2 FQGNSA. Some clones are missing from TCRdb's copy, which holds only in-frame ones; the method was immunoSEQ multiplex PCR. The data hold more than 70,000 clones, with around nine tenths observed a single time. The V gene is TRBV7-2, the J gene TRBJ1-2; D gene unclear. Sequenced: peripheral blood. This TCR was recovered from a man aged 60 to 75 with acute or convalescent COVID-19. The CDR3 spells CASSLTSMIGYTF. The CDR3 DNA is TGTGCCAGCAGCCTCACTTCGATGATTGGCTACACCTTC.